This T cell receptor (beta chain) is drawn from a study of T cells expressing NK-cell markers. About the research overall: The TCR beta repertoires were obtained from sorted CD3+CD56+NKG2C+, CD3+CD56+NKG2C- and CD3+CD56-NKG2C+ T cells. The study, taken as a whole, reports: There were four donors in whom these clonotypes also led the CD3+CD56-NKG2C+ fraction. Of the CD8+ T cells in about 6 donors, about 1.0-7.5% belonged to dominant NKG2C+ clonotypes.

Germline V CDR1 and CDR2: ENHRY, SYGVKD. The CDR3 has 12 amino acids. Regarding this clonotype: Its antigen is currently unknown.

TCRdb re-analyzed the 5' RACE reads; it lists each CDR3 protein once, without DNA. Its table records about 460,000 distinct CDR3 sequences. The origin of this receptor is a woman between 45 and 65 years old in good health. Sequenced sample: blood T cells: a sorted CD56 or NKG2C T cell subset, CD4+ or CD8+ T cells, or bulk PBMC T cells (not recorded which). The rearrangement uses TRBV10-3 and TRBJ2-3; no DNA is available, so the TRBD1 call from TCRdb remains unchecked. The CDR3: CATRGTGDTQYF.